Shown below are 15 T cell receptor beta chains from a single sample sequenced in a study of T-cell memory formation after mild COVID-19. TCRdb recomputed calls from the 5' RACE reads with MiXCR, one row per CDR3 protein. The data show over 400,000 distinct CDR3 sequences, 20% to 25% seen once. The sequenced material came from PBMCs or a T cell subset sorted from them (not recorded which). The receptors were sampled from an adult woman who had mild COVID-19 (a few samples of this study predate the infection). Cell type and time point are not known.

This clonotype was seen many times. The DNA for the CDR3 is TGTGCCACCAGCAGAGATGGCGGGACAAGCACAGATACGCAGTATTTT. As protein: CATSRDGGTSTDTQYF. The chain couples TRBV15 to TRBJ2-3; D may correspond to TRBD1 or TRBD2 (6 bases each). Looked up from germline, CDR1 is LNHNV and CDR2 is YYDKDF (reference sequence). V lost 0 bases to trimming and J lost 0 bases, with 10 bases between them. CDR3 size: 16 residues.

This clonotype has more than one count but fewer than ten. The V call is TRBV10-3, the J call TRBJ1-1; 7 bases map to TRBD1. CDR3 length equals 15 residues. Germline V gives CDR1 ENHRY, CDR2 SYGVKD. J gave up 3 bases and V 0 bases, and 4 bases lay outside the gene matches. CDR3 sequence: CAISESKGADTEAFF. In nucleotides, the CDR3 is TGTGCCATCAGTGAGTCGAAGGGGGCGGACACTGAAGCTTTCTTT.

The V gene is TRBV5-1, the J gene TRBJ2-6; D is uncertain. Germline values: CDR1 SGHRS, CDR2 YFSETQ. CDR3 length equals 15 residues. Trimming took off 2 bases at V and 0 bases at J, with 6 bases between the two ends. The CDR3 is CASSLQSSGANVLTF. Written as DNA, the CDR3 is TGCGCCAGCAGCTTACAGAGCTCTGGGGCCAACGTCCTGACTTTC.

The chain employs TRBV19 and TRBJ2-2; unclear D gene. The CDR3 sequence is 15 residues long. V dropped 6 bases and J dropped 1 base, with 12 bases sitting between them. Germline CDR1 reads LNHDA; CDR2 reads SQIVND (reference sequence). In DNA, the CDR3 is TGTGCCAGTAGGACCCGACGGGTGAACACCGGGGAGCTGTTTTTT. Translating gives CASRTRRVNTGELFF.

The V call is TRBV7-2, the J call TRBJ2-5; 8 bases align to TRBD2. CDR1 and CDR2 from the germline V gene are SGHTA and FQGNSA. The ends lost 2 bases at V and 1 base at J; junction bases unmatched: 15. The CDR3 is made up of 19 amino acids. Here the CDR3 reads CASSLFNLAGVGLQETQYF. The CDR3 nucleotides are TGTGCCAGCAGCTTATTTAACCTAGCGGGCGTTGGTCTCCAAGAGACCCAGTACTTC.

This clonotype was counted only a few times. The gene calls are TRBV7-8 and TRBJ2-3; TRBD2 agrees at 7 bases. This CDR3 contains 16 residues. The germline V gene encodes CDR1 SGHVS and CDR2 FQNEAQ. J was trimmed by 5 bases and V by 6 bases; bases with no gene match: 14. The CDR3 here is CASSSVVAGWIDTQYF. CDR3 bases: TGTGCCAGCAGTAGCGTCGTAGCGGGTTGGATAGATACGCAGTATTTT.

This clonotype was detected only a few times. The CDR3: CASSLGSRNEQFF. In DNA form, the CDR3 reads TGTGCCAGCAGTTTGGGGTCTAGGAATGAGCAGTTCTTC. The J gene is TRBJ2-1, the V gene TRBV12-3 or TRBV12-4; D is undetermined. Trimming removed 3 bases at V and 7 bases at J, with 10 bases between. CDR3 length: 13 amino acids.

The V and J genes are TRBV7-2 and TRBJ2-7; perhaps TRBD2 as D (5 bases). This CDR3 has 15 amino acids. Per germline, CDR1 SGHTA and CDR2 FQGNSA. V gave up 3 bases and J gave up 0 bases, with 12 bases separating them. The CDR3 sequence: CASSFSAASSYEQYF. In nucleotides, the CDR3 is TGTGCCAGCAGCTTTTCAGCGGCCAGCTCCTACGAGCAGTACTTC.

V is TRBV5-1 and J is TRBJ1-1; 8 nucleotides match TRBD1. The length of the CDR3 is 14 residues. V was pared by 9 bases and J by 5 bases, with 12 bases of the junction left unmatched. Germline V lookup: CDR1 SGHRS, CDR2 YFSETQ. The CDR3 DNA reads TGCGCCACCTCGCTGACAGGGGTGGGGACTGAAGCTTTCTTT. The encoded protein is CATSLTGVGTEAFF.

There are a few counts of this clonotype. The chain carries TRBV7-8 and TRBJ1-2; D is possibly TRBD1 (5 bases). The CDR3 runs to 15 residues. The germline gives CDR1 SGHVS, CDR2 FQNEAQ. With 5 bases removed from V and 6 bases from J, the gap between germline ends came to 19 bases. CDR3 DNA sequence: TGTGCCAGCAGCCTACTTCTGACAGCGTCAGATGGCTACACCTTC. Its translation: CASSLLLTASDGYTF.

Only a few counts were recorded for this clonotype. The CDR3: CASSPPGLSADTQYF. The DNA for the CDR3 is TGTGCCAGCAGCCCACCGGGACTAAGCGCAGATACGCAGTATTTT. The chain couples TRBV7-9 to TRBJ2-3; 7 nucleotides line up with TRBD2. CDR1 SEHNR and CDR2 FQNEAQ come from the germline V gene (reference sequence). The ends lost 5 bases at V and 4 bases at J; junction bases unmatched: 9. The CDR3 has 15 amino acids.

This clonotype turned up a few times. The rearrangement uses TRBV11-2 and TRBJ2-5, with 10 bases matching TRBD1. CDR3 length: 15 amino acids. V was clipped by 5 bases and J by 5 bases; unmatched bases: 8. Germline V lookup: CDR1 SGHAT, CDR2 FQNNGV. CDR3 residues: CASSLGQGFQETQYF. The DNA of the CDR3 is TGTGCCAGCAGCCTGGGACAGGGGTTTCAGGAGACCCAGTACTTC. The whole variable domain, remainder taken from reference TRBV11-2 and TRBJ2-5, is EAGVAQSPRYKIIEKRQSVAFWCNPISGHATLYWYQQILGQGPKLLIQFQNNGVVDDSQLPKDRFSAERLKGVDSTLKIQPAKLEDSAVYLCASSLGQGFQETQYFGPGTRLLVL.

This chain links TRBV29-1 with TRBJ2-4, with no clear D. Germline assignment: CDR1 SQVTM and CDR2 ANQGSEA. Trimming stripped 6 bases from V and 0 bases from J, with 9 bases between. This CDR3 has 13 amino acids. CDR3 protein: CSVEHLAKNIQYF. CDR3 DNA sequence: TGCAGCGTCGAACACTTAGCCAAAAACATTCAGTACTTC. Complete variable domain (other parts from reference TRBV29-1 and TRBJ2-4): SAVISQKPSRDICQRGTSLTIQCQVDSQVTMMFWYRQQPGQSLTLIATANQGSEATYESGFVIDKFPISRPNLTFSTLTVSNMSPEDSSIYLCSVEHLAKNIQYFGAGTRLSVL.

V usage is TRBV5-1 and J usage is TRBJ2-5, with 14 bases fitting TRBD2. The CDR3 runs to 17 residues. The germline gives CDR1 SGHRS, CDR2 YFSETQ. J gave up 1 base and V 3 bases, and 5 bases lay outside the gene matches. The CDR3 DNA is TGCGCCAGCAGCTATTACGGACTAGCGGGGGGCCAAGAGACCCAGTACTTC. It encodes CASSYYGLAGGQETQYF.

The genes are TRBV7-2 and TRBJ2-5; 9 bases map to TRBD2. Germline V gene sequence: CDR1 SGHTA, CDR2 FQGNSA. Trimming took 1 base from V and 4 from J; bases not matched to a gene: 7. The CDR3 is 16 residues long. CDR3 nucleotides: TGTGCCAGCAGCTTAGTTGCGGGAGGGAGAGGAGAGACCCAGTACTTC. Translated, it gives CASSLVAGGRGETQYF.